A single sample is the source of the 32 T cell receptor beta chains below, sequenced in a study of blood T cell repertoires in COVID-19. TCRdb's table, derived via immunoSEQ multiplex PCR, lists solely in-frame clones and lacks some. The sample includes roughly 90,000 clones, roughly 88% of them seen just once. Material: peripheral blood. All receptors derive from a woman at least 80 years old with active or convalescent COVID-19.

The chain uses TRBV19 and TRBJ1-3; D is uncertain. V gave up 4 bases and J gave up 0 bases, with 10 bases separating them. Germline V lookup: CDR1 LNHDA, CDR2 SQIVND (reference sequence). The CDR3 length is 15 residues. The CDR3 DNA reads as TGTGCCAGTAGTACGGACTCTCGCTCTGGAAACACCATATATTTT. Its protein is CASSTDSRSGNTIYF.

The rearrangement uses TRBV6-6 and TRBJ1-5; D possibly corresponds to TRBD1 (5 bases). The CDR3 length is 16 residues. Trimming cost V 7 bases and J 0 bases, with 16 bases left between them. CDR1 is MNHNY and CDR2 is SVGAGI in the germline V gene (reference sequence). The CDR3 nucleotides read TGTGCCAGCATTAAAGGGGTCATCGATAGCAATCAGCCCCAGCATTTT. Translating it yields CASIKGVIDSNQPQHF.

This clone showed up just a few times. This chain uses TRBV4-3 with TRBJ1-6; D gene unclear. Germline CDR1 reads LGHNA; CDR2 reads YSLEER. V lost 0 bases to trimming and J lost 6 bases, with 12 bases between them. The CDR3 runs to 16 residues. The CDR3 nucleotides are TGCGCCAGCAGCCAAGATCGGGGAGTCGGTAATTCACCCCTCCACTTT. Translation gives CASSQDRGVGNSPLHF.

Worth noting for this clone: This specimen includes other DNA sequences encoding the same CDR3. The rearrangement links TRBV5-1 to TRBJ2-7; TRBD2 might be the D (5 bases). Trimming shortened V by 1 base and J by 0 bases, and 8 bases separated the two germline ends. From germline, CDR1 is SGHRS and CDR2 YFSETQ. CDR3 length: 14 amino acids. CDR3 residues: CASSLSGDSYEQYF. The CDR3, as DNA: TGCGCCAGCAGCTTGAGCGGAGACTCCTACGAGCAGTACTTC.

The J gene is TRBJ1-6, the V gene TRBV19; a possible D gene is TRBD1 (5 bases). Trimming took off 7 bases at V and 3 bases at J, with 13 bases between the two ends. Germline V lookup: CDR1 LNHDA, CDR2 SQIVND (reference sequence). This CDR3 has 15 amino acids. The CDR3 DNA follows: TGTGCCAGTACAATGGGCAGGGACTATAATTCACCCCTCCACTTT. Its translation is CASTMGRDYNSPLHF.

V and J are TRBV4-1 and TRBJ2-2, with TRBD2 as a possible D gene (6 bases). This CDR3 region has 15 residues. The V and J ends lost 1 base and 3 bases respectively, with 9 bases between them. CDR1 and CDR2 (germline): MGHRA, YSYEKL. The CDR3 DNA reads as TGCGCCAGCAGCCAAGGAACGGGGGACACCGGGGAGCTGTTTTTT. Encoded protein: CASSQGTGDTGELFF.

The chain carries TRBV6-6 and TRBJ2-5; 11 positions match TRBD2. V dropped 2 bases and J dropped 1; count of bases not matched to a gene: 3. Germline loops: CDR1 MNHNY, CDR2 SVGAGI (reference sequence). CDR3 size: 16 residues. Written as DNA, the CDR3 is TGTGCCAGCAGTTACAGGGGACTAGCGGTCCAAGAGACCCAGTACTTC. Protein: CASSYRGLAVQETQYF.

This chain connects TRBV9 to TRBJ2-1, with TRBD2 identical over 7 bases. Germline CDR1 is SGDLS and CDR2 is YYNGEE. This CDR3 contains 15 residues. The J segment lost 3 bases and the V segment lost 0 bases, leaving 3 bases of the junction unmatched. The CDR3 is CASSVGVAGYNEQFF. The CDR3 coding sequence is TGTGCCAGCAGCGTAGGAGTAGCGGGCTACAATGAGCAGTTCTTC.

V and J are TRBV5-1 and TRBJ1-5; no clear D gene. Trimming pared 0 bases from V and 4 bases from J, leaving 8 bases between. The CDR3 covers 14 residues. CDR1 and CDR2 (germline): SGHRS, YFSETQ. The CDR3 nucleotides are TGCGCCAGCAGCTTGGACAGCCTTAATCAGCCCCAGCATTTT. This translates into CASSLDSLNQPQHF.

The J gene is TRBJ1-6, the V gene TRBV19; D is undetermined. The CDR3 is made up of 13 amino acids. In germline, CDR1 is LNHDA, CDR2 SQIVND (reference sequence). The V gene lost 2 bases and the J gene lost 14 bases, with 13 bases spanning the gap. CDR3 loop: CASSILGSWTLHF. The CDR3 DNA follows: TGTGCCAGTAGTATACTGGGGAGTTGGACCCTCCACTTT.

This clone turned up a few times. The gene calls are TRBV7-2 and TRBJ1-2; D not certain. Trimming pared 6 bases from V and 4 bases from J, leaving 9 bases between. The CDR3 spans 12 residues. The germline gives CDR1 SGHTA, CDR2 FQGNSA. DNA for the CDR3: TGTGCCAGCAGGAGCGTCGGCTATGGCTACACCTTC. This translates into CASRSVGYGYTF.

This clone occurred once. The gene calls are TRBV5-4 and TRBJ2-5; 8 bases match TRBD2. Per germline, CDR1 SGHNT and CDR2 YYREEE (reference sequence). Trimming removed 3 bases from V and 5 bases from J; junction bases left unmatched: 3. The CDR3 sequence is 13 residues long. The CDR3 coding sequence is TGTGCCAGCAGCTCGGGACTAGAGGAGACCCAGTACTTC. As protein: CASSSGLEETQYF.

CDR3 amino acids: CSVERTGIDGYTF. DNA for the CDR3: TGCAGCGTCGAGAGGACAGGGATCGATGGCTACACCTTC. The chain employs TRBV29-1 and TRBJ1-2; 8 nucleotides agree with TRBD1. V was clipped by 6 bases and J by 6 bases; unmatched bases: 9. Looked up from germline, CDR1 is SQVTM and CDR2 is ANQGSEA. The CDR3 has 13 amino acids.

V gene TRBV3-1 (or the pseudogene TRBV3-2) combines with J gene TRBJ1-3, with a tentative D call TRBD1 (5 bases). The V and J ends lost 6 bases and 4 bases respectively, with 16 bases between them. This CDR3 is 15 amino acids long. Germline V gives CDR1 LGHDT, CDR2 YNNKEL (reference sequence). The CDR3 nucleotides are TGTGCCAGCAGGAACGGGGGGGTGTACGGAAACACCATATATTTT. Encoded protein: CASRNGGVYGNTIYF.

The chain is built from TRBV18 and TRBJ1-1; D unresolved. V lost 0 bases to trimming and J lost 10 bases, with 9 bases between them. Germline V lookup: CDR1 KGHSH, CDR2 LQKENI. This CDR3 is built from 12 residues. CDR3: CASSPPAEGAFF. DNA for the CDR3: TGTGCCAGCTCACCACCGGCGGAAGGAGCTTTCTTT.

The V and J genes are TRBV7-6 and TRBJ1-1; D ambiguous. V was trimmed by 4 bases and J by 0 bases, leaving 12 bases between them. Germline CDR1 reads SGHVS; CDR2 reads FNYEAQ. CDR3 length: 15 amino acids. The CDR3 DNA reads TGTGCCAGCAGCTCTCATCAGAACATGAACACTGAAGCTTTCTTT. This translates into CASSSHQNMNTEAFF.

V and J are TRBV30 and TRBJ2-2; possible D gene TRBD2, 6 bases. Germline V CDR1 and CDR2: GTSNPN, SVGIG (reference sequence). Trimming pared 8 bases from V and 3 bases from J, leaving 25 bases between. The CDR3 has 17 amino acids. For the CDR3, the DNA is TGTGCCGGAGGGGTCGCCTATTCTAGATATCACACCGGGGAGCTGTTTTTT. It specifies CAGGVAYSRYHTGELFF. Variable domain in full (rest from reference TRBV30 and TRBJ2-2): SQTIHQWPATLVQPVGSPLSLECTVEGTSNPNLYWYRQAAGRGLQLLFYSVGIGQISSEVPQNLSASRPQDRQFILSSKKLLLSDSGFYLCAGGVAYSRYHTGELFFGEGSRLTVL.

The CDR3 spells CASSQEYSGAPDTQYF. The CDR3 DNA is TGCGCCAGCAGCCAAGAATATTCGGGTGCACCAGATACGCAGTATTTT. The chain employs TRBV4-3 and TRBJ2-3; D gene unclear. There are 16 residues in the CDR3. Trimming cost V 0 bases and J 4 bases, with 14 bases left between them. The germline V gene has CDR1 LGHNA and CDR2 YSLEER.

The chain has TRBV7-3 and TRBJ2-5; 11 bases fit TRBD2. The V gene's germline CDR1 is SGHTA and CDR2 FQGTGA. After removal of 6 bases from V and 4 bases from J, the junction contained 4 bases not matched to a gene. There are 14 residues in the CDR3. CDR3 region: CASSPGLAVETQYF. The CDR3 nucleotides read TGTGCCAGCAGTCCGGGACTAGCGGTAGAGACCCAGTACTTC. The full variable domain, in which reference TRBV7-3 and TRBJ2-5 provide the parts outside the CDR3, is GAGVSQTPSNKVTEKGKYVELRCDPISGHTALYWYRQSLGQGPEFLIYFQGTGAADDSGLPNDRFFAVRPEGSVSTLKIQRTERGDSAVYLCASSPGLAVETQYFGPGTRLLVL.

The J gene is TRBJ2-2, the V gene TRBV14; TRBD1 matches 8 bases. Unmatched junction bases numbered 10, after V lost 5 bases and J lost 5 bases. The germline CDR1 and CDR2 sequences are SGHDN and FVKESK. The CDR3 runs to 16 residues. Written as DNA, the CDR3 is TGTGCCAGCAGCTCCGGTAGGACAGGGATAACCGGGGAGCTGTTTTTT. Amino acids: CASSSGRTGITGELFF.

As regards this clone: One end of the junction fails to match germline, which may point to a read error. This chain links TRBV28 with TRBJ2-7; maybe TRBD2 (6 bases). Germline V CDR1 and CDR2: MDHEN, SYDVKM. CDR3 length: 9 residues. The CDR3: CASGGRLSF. The CDR3 DNA sequence: TGTGCCAGCGGAGGGCGACTGTCCTTC.

This chain joins TRBV2 and TRBJ2-1; tentatively, D is TRBD1 (5 bases). CDR3 length: 13 amino acids. V lost 11 bases, J lost 0 bases, and 11 bases lay in between. The germline CDR1 and CDR2 sequences are SNHLY and FYNNEI. The CDR3 protein is CASKTDSYNEQFF. In DNA form, the CDR3 reads TGTGCCTCCAAGACAGACTCCTACAATGAGCAGTTCTTC.

This chain uses TRBV5-1 with TRBJ2-3; a possible D gene is TRBD2 (6 bases). Trimming shortened V by 4 bases and J by 1 base, and 16 bases separated the two germline ends. This CDR3 has 16 amino acids. Germline assignment: CDR1 SGHRS and CDR2 YFSETQ. DNA of the CDR3: TGCGCCAGCAGCCTAGGGACTCTTTCGGGCACAGATACGCAGTATTTT. Residues: CASSLGTLSGTDTQYF. Full variable domain (rest looked up from reference TRBV5-1 and TRBJ2-3): KAGVTQTPRYLIKTRGQQVTLSCSPISGHRSVSWYQQTPGQGLQFLFEYFSETQRNKGNFPGRFSGRQFSNSRSEMNVSTLELGDSALYLCASSLGTLSGTDTQYFGPGTRLTVL.

The chain uses TRBV5-6 and TRBJ1-6; TRBD1 is a possible D gene (5 bases). V gave up 4 bases and J gave up 4 bases, with 12 bases separating them. CDR3 length equals 15 residues. Germline values: CDR1 SGHDT, CDR2 YYEEEE. DNA for the CDR3: TGTGCCAGCAGCGGGACTCGGGGGTATAATTCACCCCTCCACTTT. This translates into CASSGTRGYNSPLHF.

V and J are TRBV7-2 and TRBJ2-6; maybe TRBD2 (6 bases). Trimming left V 3 bases short and J 0 bases short, with 12 bases between. CDR3 length: 17 residues. CDR1 and CDR2 from the germline V gene are SGHTA and FQGNSA. The CDR3: CASSLSGGSSGANVLTF. The CDR3 DNA is TGTGCCAGCAGCTTGTCCGGGGGTAGCTCTGGGGCCAACGTCCTGACTTTC.

This rearrangement joins TRBV7-2 to TRBJ1-1, with D perhaps matching TRBD1 (6 bases). The V and J ends lost 5 bases and 0 bases respectively, with 13 bases between them. Looked up from germline, CDR1 is SGHTA and CDR2 is FQGNSA. This CDR3 comprises 15 residues. In nucleotides, the CDR3 is TGTGCCAGCAGCCCCGGACAGTTAATGAACACTGAAGCTTTCTTT. Protein product: CASSPGQLMNTEAFF.

DNA of the CDR3: TGTGCCAGCAGCTTCCTAGGCCGCCAAGGTGAGCAGTTCTTC. Encoded protein: CASSFLGRQGEQFF. The gene calls are TRBV7-2 and TRBJ2-1; no definite D call. Germline lookup yields CDR1 SGHTA and CDR2 FQGNSA. The CDR3 extends over 14 amino acids. Trimming took off 3 bases at V and 9 bases at J, with 15 bases between the two ends.

This sequence joins TRBV28 and TRBJ1-5; TRBD1 might be the D (6 bases). V lost 5 bases to trimming and J lost 6 bases, with 20 bases between them. This CDR3 region has 16 residues. In germline, CDR1 is MDHEN, CDR2 SYDVKM. Here the CDR3 DNA reads TGTGCCAGCAGTGGCCCGACAGGAATCCTTACTCAGCCCCAGCATTTT. It is translated as CASSGPTGILTQPQHF.

This clone turned up a few times. CDR3 in DNA: TGTGCCAGCAGCTTCCGGGACTACCCTTACAATGAGCAGTTCTTC. Translating it yields CASSFRDYPYNEQFF. The genes are TRBV11-2 and TRBJ2-1; 7 nucleotides align to TRBD2. The CDR3 totals 15 residues. Germline values: CDR1 SGHAT, CDR2 FQNNGV. V dropped 3 bases and J dropped 4; count of bases not matched to a gene: 6. The full variable domain, with the rest looked up from reference TRBV11-2 and TRBJ2-1, is EAGVAQSPRYKIIEKRQSVAFWCNPISGHATLYWYQQILGQGPKLLIQFQNNGVVDDSQLPKDRFSAERLKGVDSTLKIQPAKLEDSAVYLCASSFRDYPYNEQFFGPGTRLTVL.

The chain is built from TRBV7-6 and TRBJ2-2; tentatively, D is TRBD1 (6 bases). Germline CDR1 SGHVS, CDR2 FNYEAQ. V was trimmed by 4 bases and J by 3 bases, leaving 9 bases between them. This CDR3 region has 14 residues. The CDR3 sequence is CASSSQGYTGELFF. The CDR3, as DNA: TGTGCCAGCAGCTCGCAGGGGTACACCGGGGAGCTGTTTTTT.

The chain joins TRBV6-2 or TRBV6-3 to TRBJ2-5; TRBD1 aligns across 12 bases. CDR1 is MNHEY and CDR2 is SVGEGT in the germline V gene. The CDR3 loop spans 19 amino acids. The trim removed 6 bases at V and 2 bases at J, leaving 16 bases unmatched. The CDR3 is CASSSHKGRDRGQQETQYF. The CDR3 nucleotides are TGTGCCAGCAGCTCCCATAAGGGGCGGGACAGGGGGCAGCAAGAGACCCAGTACTTC.

The chain joins TRBV12-3 or TRBV12-4 to TRBJ1-1; 7 positions match TRBD1. Losses at the gene ends were 6 bases for V and 7 bases for J; bases not matched to a gene: 8. This CDR3 has 13 residues. The CDR3 region is CASSLGGGYEAFF. In nucleotides, the CDR3 is TGTGCCAGCAGCCTAGGGGGCGGATATGAAGCTTTCTTT.